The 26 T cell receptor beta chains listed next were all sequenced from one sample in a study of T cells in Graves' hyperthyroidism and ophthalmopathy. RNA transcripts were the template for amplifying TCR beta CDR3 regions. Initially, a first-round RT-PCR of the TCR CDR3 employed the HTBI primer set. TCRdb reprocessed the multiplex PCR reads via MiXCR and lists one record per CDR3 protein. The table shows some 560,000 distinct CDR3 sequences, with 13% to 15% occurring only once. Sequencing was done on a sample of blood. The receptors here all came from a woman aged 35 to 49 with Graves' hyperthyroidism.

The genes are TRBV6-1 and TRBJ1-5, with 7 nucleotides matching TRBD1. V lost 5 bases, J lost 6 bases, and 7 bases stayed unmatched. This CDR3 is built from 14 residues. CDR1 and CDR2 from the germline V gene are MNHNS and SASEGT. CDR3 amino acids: CASSLGGSFQPQHF. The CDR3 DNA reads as TGTGCCAGCAGTCTAGGGGGCAGTTTTCAGCCCCAGCATTTT.

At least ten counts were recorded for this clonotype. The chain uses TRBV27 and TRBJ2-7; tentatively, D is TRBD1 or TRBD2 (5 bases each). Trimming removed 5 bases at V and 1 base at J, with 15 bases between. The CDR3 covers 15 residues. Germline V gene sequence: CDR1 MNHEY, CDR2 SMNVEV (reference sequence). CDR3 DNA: TGTGCCAGCAGTAAAACCGGGGCCGCGTCCTACGAGCAGTACTTC. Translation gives CASSKTGAASYEQYF.

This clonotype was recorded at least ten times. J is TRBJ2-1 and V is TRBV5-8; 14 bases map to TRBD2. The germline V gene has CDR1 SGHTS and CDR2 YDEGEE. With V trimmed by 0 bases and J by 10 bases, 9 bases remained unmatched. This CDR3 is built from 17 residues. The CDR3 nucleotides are TGTGCCAGCAGCTTGGACACGACTAGCGGGAGGGCCGGGGAGCAGTTCTTC. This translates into CASSLDTTSGRAGEQFF.

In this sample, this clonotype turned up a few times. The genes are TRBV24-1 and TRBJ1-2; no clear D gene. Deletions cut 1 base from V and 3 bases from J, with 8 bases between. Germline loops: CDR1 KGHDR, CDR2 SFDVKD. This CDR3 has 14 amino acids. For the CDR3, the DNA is TGTGCCACCAGTGATTTACGATCAGACTATGGCTACACCTTC. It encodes CATSDLRSDYGYTF.

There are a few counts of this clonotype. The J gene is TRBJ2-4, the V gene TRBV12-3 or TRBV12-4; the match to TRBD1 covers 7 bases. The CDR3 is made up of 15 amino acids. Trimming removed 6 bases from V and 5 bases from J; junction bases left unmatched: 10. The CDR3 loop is CASRRTGSNENIQYF. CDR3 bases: TGTGCCAGCAGAAGGACAGGCTCTAATGAAAACATTCAGTACTTC.

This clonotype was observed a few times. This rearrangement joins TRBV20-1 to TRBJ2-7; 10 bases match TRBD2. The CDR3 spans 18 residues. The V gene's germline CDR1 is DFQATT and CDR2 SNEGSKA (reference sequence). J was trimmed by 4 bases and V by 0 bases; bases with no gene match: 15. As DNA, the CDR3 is TGCAGTGCTAGAGATCTTGGGGCTAGCGGGAGTGTCCAGTACGAGCAGTACTTC. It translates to CSARDLGASGSVQYEQYF.

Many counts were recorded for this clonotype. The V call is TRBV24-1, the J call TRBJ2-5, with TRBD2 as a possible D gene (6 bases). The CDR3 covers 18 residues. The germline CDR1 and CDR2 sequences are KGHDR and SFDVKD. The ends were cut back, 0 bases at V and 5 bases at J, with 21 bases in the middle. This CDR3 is CATSDLPTGRNDGETQYF. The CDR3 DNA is TGTGCCACCAGTGATTTGCCTACCGGGAGAAACGATGGGGAGACCCAGTACTTC.

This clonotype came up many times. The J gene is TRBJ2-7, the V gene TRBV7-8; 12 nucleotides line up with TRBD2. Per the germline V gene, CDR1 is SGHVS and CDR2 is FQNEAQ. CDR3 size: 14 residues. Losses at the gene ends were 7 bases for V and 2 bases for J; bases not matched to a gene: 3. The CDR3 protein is CASTSSGRAYEQYF. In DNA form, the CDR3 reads TGTGCCAGCACCTCTAGCGGGAGGGCCTACGAGCAGTACTTC. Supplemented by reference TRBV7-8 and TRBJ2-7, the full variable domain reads GAGVSQSPRYKVAKRGQDVALRCDPISGHVSLFWYQQALGQGPEFLTYFQNEAQLDKSGLPSDRFFAERPEGSVSTLKIQRTQQEDSAVYLCASTSSGRAYEQYFGPGTRLTVT.

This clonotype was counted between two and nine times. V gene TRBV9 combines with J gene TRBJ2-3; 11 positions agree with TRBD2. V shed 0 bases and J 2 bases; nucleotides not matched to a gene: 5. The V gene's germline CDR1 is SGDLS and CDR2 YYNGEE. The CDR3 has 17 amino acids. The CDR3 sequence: CASSVVGTSGFTDTQYF. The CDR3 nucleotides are TGTGCCAGCAGCGTAGTCGGGACTAGCGGCTTCACAGATACGCAGTATTTT.

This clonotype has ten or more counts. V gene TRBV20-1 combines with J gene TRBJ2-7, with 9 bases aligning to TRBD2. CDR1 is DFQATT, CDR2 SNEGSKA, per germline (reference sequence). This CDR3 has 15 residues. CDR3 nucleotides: TGCAGCCTCCCGAGGGGGCCTAGCGGGAAAGGCGAGCAGTACTTC. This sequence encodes CSLPRGPSGKGEQYF.

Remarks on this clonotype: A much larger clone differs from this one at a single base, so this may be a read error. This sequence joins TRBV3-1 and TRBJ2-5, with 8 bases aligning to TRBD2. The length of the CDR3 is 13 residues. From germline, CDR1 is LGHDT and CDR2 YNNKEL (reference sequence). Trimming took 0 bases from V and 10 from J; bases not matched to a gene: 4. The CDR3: CASSQDLSGSQYF. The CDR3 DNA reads TGTGCCAGCAGCCAAGATTTGAGCGGGAGCCAGTACTTC.

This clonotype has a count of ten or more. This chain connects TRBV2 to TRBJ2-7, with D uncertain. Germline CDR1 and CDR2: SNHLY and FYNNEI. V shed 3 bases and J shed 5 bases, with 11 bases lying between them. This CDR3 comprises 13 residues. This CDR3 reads CASSDGSDHEQYF. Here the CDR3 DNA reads TGTGCCAGCAGTGACGGGTCCGACCACGAGCAGTACTTC.

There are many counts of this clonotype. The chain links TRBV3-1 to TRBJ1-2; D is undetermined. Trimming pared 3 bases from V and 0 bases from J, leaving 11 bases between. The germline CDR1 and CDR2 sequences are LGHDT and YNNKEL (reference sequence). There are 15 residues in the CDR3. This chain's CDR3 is CASSHNSVANYGYTF. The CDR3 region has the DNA TGTGCCAGCAGCCATAATTCCGTAGCTAACTATGGCTACACCTTC. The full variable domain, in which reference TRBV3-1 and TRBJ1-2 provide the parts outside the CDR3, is DTAVSQTPKYLVTQMGNDKSIKCEQNLGHDTMYWYKQDSKKFLKIMFSYNNKELIINETVPNRFSPKSPDKAHLNLHINSLELGDSAVYFCASSHNSVANYGYTFGSGTRLTVV.

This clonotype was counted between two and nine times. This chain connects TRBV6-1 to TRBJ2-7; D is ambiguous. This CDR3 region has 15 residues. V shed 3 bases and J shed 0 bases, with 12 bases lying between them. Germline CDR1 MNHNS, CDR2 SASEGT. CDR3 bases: TGTGCCAGCAGTGATGGCGGCACCAGCTCCTACGAGCAGTACTTC. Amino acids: CASSDGGTSSYEQYF.

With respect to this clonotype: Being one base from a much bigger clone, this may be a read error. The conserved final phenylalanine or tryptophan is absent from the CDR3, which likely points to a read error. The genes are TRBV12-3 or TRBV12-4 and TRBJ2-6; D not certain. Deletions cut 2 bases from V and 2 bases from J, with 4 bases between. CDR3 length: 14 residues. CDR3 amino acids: CASSLLAGANVLTL. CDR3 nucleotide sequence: TGTGCCAGCAGTTTATTGGCTGGGGCCAACGTCCTGACTCTC.

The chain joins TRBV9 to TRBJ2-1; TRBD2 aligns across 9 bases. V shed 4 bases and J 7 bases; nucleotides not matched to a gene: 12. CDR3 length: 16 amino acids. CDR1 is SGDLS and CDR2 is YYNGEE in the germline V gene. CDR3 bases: TGTGCCAGCAGCCCTACAACTAGCGGGTTCGGGAATGAGCAGTTCTTC. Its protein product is CASSPTTSGFGNEQFF.

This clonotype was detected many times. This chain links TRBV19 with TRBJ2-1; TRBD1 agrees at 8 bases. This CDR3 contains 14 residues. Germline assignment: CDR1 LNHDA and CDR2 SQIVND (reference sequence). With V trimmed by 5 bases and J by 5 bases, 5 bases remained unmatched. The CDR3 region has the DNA TGTGCCAGTAGTCCTAGACAGGGGAACAATGAGCAGTTCTTC. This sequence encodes CASSPRQGNNEQFF.

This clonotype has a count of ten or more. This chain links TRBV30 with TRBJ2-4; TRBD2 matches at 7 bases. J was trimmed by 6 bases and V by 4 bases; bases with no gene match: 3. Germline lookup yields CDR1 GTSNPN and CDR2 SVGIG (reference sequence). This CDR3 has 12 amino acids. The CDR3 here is CAWNPSGNIQYF. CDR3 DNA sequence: TGTGCCTGGAATCCTAGCGGAAACATTCAGTACTTC.

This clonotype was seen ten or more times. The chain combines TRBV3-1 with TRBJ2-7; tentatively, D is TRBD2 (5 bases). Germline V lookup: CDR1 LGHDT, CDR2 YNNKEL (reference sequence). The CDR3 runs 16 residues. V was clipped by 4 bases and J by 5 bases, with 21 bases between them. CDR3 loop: CASSPRQLGYEDEQYF. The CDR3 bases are TGTGCCAGCAGCCCTCGCCAACTAGGATACGAGGACGAGCAGTACTTC.

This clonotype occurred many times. CDR3 loop: CASSYSKGPIYEQYF. CDR3 nucleotides: TGTGCCAGCAGTTACTCGAAGGGGCCGATCTACGAGCAGTACTTC. This chain links TRBV6-5 with TRBJ2-7, with D perhaps TRBD1 (5 bases). The CDR3 length is 15 residues. V was clipped by 0 bases and J by 3 bases, with 12 bases between them. Germline CDR1 MNHEY, CDR2 SVGAGI.

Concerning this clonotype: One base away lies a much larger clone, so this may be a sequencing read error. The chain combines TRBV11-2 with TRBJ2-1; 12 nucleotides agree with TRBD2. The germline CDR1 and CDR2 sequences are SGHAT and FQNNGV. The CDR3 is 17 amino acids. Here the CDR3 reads CASRRLAGGSSYNEQLF. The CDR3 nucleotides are TGTGCCAGCAGACGGCTAGCGGGAGGGAGCTCCTACAATGAGCAGCTCTTC.

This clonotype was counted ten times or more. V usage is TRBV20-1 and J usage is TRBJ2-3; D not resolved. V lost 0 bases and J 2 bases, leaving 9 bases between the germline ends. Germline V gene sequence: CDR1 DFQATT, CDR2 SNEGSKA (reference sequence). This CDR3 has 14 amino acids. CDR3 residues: CSARDNFDTDTQYF. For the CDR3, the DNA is TGCAGTGCTAGAGACAACTTTGACACAGATACGCAGTATTTT.

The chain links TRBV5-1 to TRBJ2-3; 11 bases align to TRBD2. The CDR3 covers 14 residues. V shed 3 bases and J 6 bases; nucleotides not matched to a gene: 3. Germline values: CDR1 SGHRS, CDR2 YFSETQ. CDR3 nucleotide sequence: TGCGCCAGCAGCTACACTAGCGGGAGCGATACGCAGTATTTT. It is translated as CASSYTSGSDTQYF.

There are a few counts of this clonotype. The CDR3 spells CSATNWGNPMNTEAFF. The CDR3 nucleotides read TGCAGTGCTACCAACTGGGGGAATCCGATGAACACTGAAGCTTTCTTT. The V call is TRBV20-1, the J call TRBJ1-1; the D gene is possibly TRBD1 (5 bases). CDR1 is DFQATT, CDR2 SNEGSKA, per germline (reference sequence). Trimming removed 4 bases from V and 0 bases from J, with 18 bases in between. This CDR3 has 16 residues.

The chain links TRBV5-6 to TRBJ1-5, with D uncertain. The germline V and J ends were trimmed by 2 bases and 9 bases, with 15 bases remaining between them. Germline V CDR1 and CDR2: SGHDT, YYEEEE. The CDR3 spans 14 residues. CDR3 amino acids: CASSFSAGSGPQHF. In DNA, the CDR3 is TGTGCCAGCAGCTTCAGTGCAGGCAGTGGGCCCCAGCATTTT. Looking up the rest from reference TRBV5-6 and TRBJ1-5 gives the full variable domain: DAGVTQSPTHLIKTRGQQVTLRCSPKSGHDTVSWYQQALGQGPQFIFQYYEEEERQRGNFPDRFSGHQFPNYSSELNVNALLLGDSALYLCASSFSAGSGPQHFGDGTRLSIL.

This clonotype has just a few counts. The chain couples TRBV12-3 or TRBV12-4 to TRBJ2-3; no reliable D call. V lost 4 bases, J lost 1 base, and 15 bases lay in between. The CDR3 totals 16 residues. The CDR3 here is CASSYQTPSGTDTQYF. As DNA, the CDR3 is TGTGCCAGCAGTTACCAAACTCCGTCTGGCACAGATACGCAGTATTTT.